Each of the 8 T cell receptor beta chains below was sequenced from the same sample in a study of CD8+ T cells in alopecia areata. Extracted RNA was reverse transcribed into cDNA, the sequencing template. Measured with immunoSEQ multiplex PCR; TCRdb has only the in-frame clones, and not every one. The table shows under 200,000 clones, with just over 65% occurring only once. The treatment: oral pan-JAK inhibitor, 5-10 mg twice daily. The specimen was CD4+ T cells sorted from blood, collected at week 4, from a patient treated with tofacitinib. Receptors originate from a human donor with alopecia areata.

This CDR3 is CAWRNRVGGTDTQYF. In DNA, the CDR3 is TGTGCCTGGAGGAACAGGGTGGGGGGCACAGATACGCAGTATTTT. The chain joins TRBV30 to TRBJ2-3, with a tentative D call TRBD1 (6 bases). The ends were cut back, 3 bases at V and 1 base at J, with 14 bases in the middle. The germline V gene encodes CDR1 GTSNPN and CDR2 SVGIG (reference sequence). This CDR3 is 15 amino acids long.

The rearrangement links TRBV11-1 to TRBJ2-5; 12 bases are a match to TRBD2. V was clipped by 5 bases and J by 0 bases; unmatched bases: 4. Germline CDR1 is SGHAT and CDR2 is FQDESV (reference sequence). The CDR3 is 16 residues long. The CDR3 sequence: CASSPRLAGDQETQYF. The CDR3 nucleotides read TGTGCCAGCAGCCCCCGACTAGCGGGGGACCAAGAGACCCAGTACTTC.

This clone was found once. The chain employs TRBV5-4 and TRBJ1-1; no firm D call. This CDR3 region has 12 residues. Germline V gives CDR1 SGHNT, CDR2 YYREEE (reference sequence). Trimming left V 4 bases short and J 7 bases short, with 11 bases between. CDR3 sequence reads: CASSLALSEAFF. In DNA form, the CDR3 reads TGTGCCAGCAGCCTTGCACTGAGTGAAGCTTTCTTT.

This chain connects TRBV27 to TRBJ1-2; D gene unclear. This CDR3 comprises 13 residues. V lost 0 bases and J 5 bases, leaving 7 bases between the germline ends. Germline V CDR1 and CDR2: MNHEY, SMNVEV (reference sequence). CDR3 in DNA: TGTGCCAGCAGTTTATCGGTCGGGTATGGCTACACCTTC. Protein product: CASSLSVGYGYTF.

As regards this clone: Sequence at one end of the junction differs from germline and may be a read error. CDR3 coding DNA: TGTGCCGTCAGTCCTGACAGATCCTATGGCTACACCTTC. As protein: CAVSPDRSYGYTF. The chain joins TRBV10-3 to TRBJ1-2, with D tentatively TRBD1 (5 bases). CDR3 length: 13 amino acids. The germline CDR1 and CDR2 sequences are ENHRY and SYGVKD.

This chain joins TRBV7-3 and TRBJ2-1; either TRBD1 or TRBD2 may fit D (5 bases each). CDR1 SGHTA and CDR2 FQGTGA come from the germline V gene. There are 13 residues in the CDR3. The V and J ends lost 2 bases and 9 bases respectively, with 11 bases between them. The CDR3 sequence: CASSLLGVGEQFF. DNA of the CDR3: TGTGCCAGCAGCTTATTGGGGGTAGGTGAGCAGTTCTTC.

This chain connects TRBV13 to TRBJ1-5, with 8 bases aligning to TRBD1. CDR1 is PRHDT, CDR2 FYEKMQ, per germline (reference sequence). This CDR3 has 16 amino acids. V shed 6 bases and J 5 bases; nucleotides not matched to a gene: 12. CDR3 residues: CASRNNRGSDDQPQHF. The CDR3 nucleotides read TGTGCCAGCAGGAATAACAGGGGGTCTGACGATCAGCCCCAGCATTTT.

V and J are TRBV30 and TRBJ2-7, with 7 bases fitting TRBD1. Germline CDR1 and CDR2: GTSNPN and SVGIG (reference sequence). The CDR3 extends over 14 amino acids. Losses at the gene ends were 2 bases for V and 6 bases for J; bases not matched to a gene: 10. CDR3 amino acids: CAWSTDRVASEQYF. CDR3 DNA: TGTGCCTGGAGTACCGACAGGGTGGCAAGCGAGCAGTACTTC.